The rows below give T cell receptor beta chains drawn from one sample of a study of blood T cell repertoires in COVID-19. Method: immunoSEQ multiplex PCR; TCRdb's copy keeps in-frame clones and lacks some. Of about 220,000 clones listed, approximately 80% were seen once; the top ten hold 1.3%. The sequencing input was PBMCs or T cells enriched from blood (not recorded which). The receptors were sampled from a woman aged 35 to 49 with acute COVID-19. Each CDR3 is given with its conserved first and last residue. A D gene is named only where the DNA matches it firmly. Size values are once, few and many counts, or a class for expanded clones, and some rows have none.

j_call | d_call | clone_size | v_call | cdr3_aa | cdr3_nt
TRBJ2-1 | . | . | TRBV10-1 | CASSDPGLGDEQFF | TGCGCCAGCAGTGACCCCGGACTGGGCGATGAGCAGTTCTTC
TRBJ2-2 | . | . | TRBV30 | CAWSGGQVTGELFF | TGTGCCTGGAGTGGGGGACAAGTCACCGGGGAGCTGTTTTTT
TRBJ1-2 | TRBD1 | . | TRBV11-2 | CASSSLRDRVYGYTF | TGTGCCAGCAGCTCGCTCAGGGACAGGGTCTATGGCTACACCTTC
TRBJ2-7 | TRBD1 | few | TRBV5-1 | CASSLDATGGKEQYF | TGCGCCAGCAGCTTGGATGCGACAGGGGGGAAGGAGCAGTACTTC
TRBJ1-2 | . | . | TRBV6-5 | CASSYLQPDYGYTF | TGTGCCAGCAGTTACCTACAGCCTGACTATGGCTACACCTTC
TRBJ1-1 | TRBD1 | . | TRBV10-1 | CASSAQGAAEAFF | TGCGCCAGCAGTGCACAGGGGGCCGCTGAAGCTTTCTTT
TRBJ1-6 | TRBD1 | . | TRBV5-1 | CASSLSEGAMDSPLHF | TGCGCCAGCAGCTTGAGTGAGGGGGCCATGGATTCACCCCTCCACTTT
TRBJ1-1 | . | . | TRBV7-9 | CASSPGGPKTEAFF | TGTGCCAGCAGCCCCGGGGGGCCGAAGACTGAAGCTTTCTTT
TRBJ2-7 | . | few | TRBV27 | CASTPRVSSYEQYF | TGTGCCAGCACCCCCAGGGTGAGCTCCTACGAGCAGTACTTC
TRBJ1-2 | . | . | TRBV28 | CASIKGAGTAYGYTF | TGTGCCAGCATCAAAGGGGCAGGAACGGCCTATGGCTACACCTTC
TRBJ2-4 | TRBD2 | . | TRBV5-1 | CASSLDRGRENIQYF | TGCGCCAGCAGCTTGGATCGGGGGAGGGAAAACATTCAGTACTTC
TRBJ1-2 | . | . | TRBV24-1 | CATSDSSWGYTF | TGTGCCACCAGTGATTCCAGTTGGGGCTACACCTTC
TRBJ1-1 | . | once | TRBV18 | CASSSGGFEAFF | TGTGCCAGCTCATCCGGCGGATTTGAAGCTTTCTTT
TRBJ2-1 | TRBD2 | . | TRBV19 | CASSPSGLLAGEAREQFF | TGTGCCAGTAGTCCTTCGGGACTGCTAGCGGGAGAGGCCCGGGAGCAGTTCTTC
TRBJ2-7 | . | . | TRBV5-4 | CASSFRQDSYEQYF | TGTGCCAGCAGCTTTAGGCAGGATTCCTACGAGCAGTACTTC
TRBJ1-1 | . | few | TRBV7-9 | CASSGGYTEAFF | TGTGCCAGCAGCGGAGGGTACACTGAAGCTTTCTTT
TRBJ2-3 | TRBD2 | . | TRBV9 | CASSSLGREGTQYF | TGTGCCAGCAGCAGCCTCGGCAGGGAGGGTACGCAGTATTTT
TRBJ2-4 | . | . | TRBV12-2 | CASRLAPAGRGNKNIQYF | TGTGCAAGTCGCTTAGCCCCGGCGGGGAGGGGTAACAAAAACATTCAGTACTTC
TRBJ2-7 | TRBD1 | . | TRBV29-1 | CSVAGGRNGEQYF | TGCAGCGTTGCAGGGGGCAGGAACGGGGAGCAGTACTTC
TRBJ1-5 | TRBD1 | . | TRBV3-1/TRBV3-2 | CASSLTSGTGRNQPQHF | TGTGCCAGCAGCCTAACGTCCGGGACAGGGCGCAATCAGCCCCAGCATTTT
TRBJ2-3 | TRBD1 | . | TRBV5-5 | CASSFTGGTDTQYF | TGTGCCAGCAGCTTTACAGGGGGCACAGATACGCAGTATTTT
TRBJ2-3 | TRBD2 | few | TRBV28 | CASSPTSGRTDTQYF | TGTGCCAGCAGCCCGACTAGCGGACGCACAGATACGCAGTATTTT
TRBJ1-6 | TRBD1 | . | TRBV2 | CASRRTGNLLSPLHF | TGTGCCAGCAGACGGACAGGGAATTTGTTATCACCCCTCCACTTT
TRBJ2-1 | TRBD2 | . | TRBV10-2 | CARSRREGNNEQFF | TGCGCCAGATCGAGGAGGGAGGGGAACAATGAGCAGTTCTTC
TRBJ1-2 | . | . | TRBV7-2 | CASSPPGLMVKNYGYTF | TGTGCCAGCAGCCCCCCTGGCCTTATGGTGAAAAACTATGGCTACACCTTC
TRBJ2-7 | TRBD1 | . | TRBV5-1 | CASSLGGQGIFRLHEQYF | TGCGCCAGCAGCTTGGGGGGACAGGGTATATTCCGTCTGCACGAGCAGTACTTC
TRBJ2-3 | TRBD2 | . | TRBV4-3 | CASSQDVGGGHGLTDTQYF | TGCGCCAGCAGCCAAGATGTCGGGGGGGGCCACGGCCTAACAGATACGCAGTATTTT
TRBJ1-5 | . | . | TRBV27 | CASNADRYSNQPQHF | TGTGCCAGCAACGCCGACAGATATAGCAATCAGCCCCAGCATTTT
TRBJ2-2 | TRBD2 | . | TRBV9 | CASSPGLAGNTGELFF | TGTGCCAGCAGCCCGGGACTAGCGGGGAACACCGGGGAGCTGTTTTTT
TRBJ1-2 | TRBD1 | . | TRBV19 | CASSDRQGGYGYTF | TGTGCCAGTAGTGACCGACAGGGTGGGTATGGCTACACCTTC
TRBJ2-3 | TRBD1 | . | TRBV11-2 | CASSLEGTGRDTQYF | TGTGCCAGCAGCTTAGAAGGGACAGGGAGGGATACGCAGTATTTT
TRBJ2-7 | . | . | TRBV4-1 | CASSQDFLAVYEQYF | TGCGCCAGCAGCCAAGACTTTCTGGCCGTTTACGAGCAGTACTTC
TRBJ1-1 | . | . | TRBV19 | CASSMNRDTEAFF | TGTGCCAGTAGTATGAACAGAGACACTGAAGCTTTCTTT
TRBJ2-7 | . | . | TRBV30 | CAWSVRGGVYEQYF | TGTGCCTGGAGTGTACGAGGCGGGGTGTACGAGCAGTACTTC
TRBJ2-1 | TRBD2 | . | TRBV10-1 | CATGLAGGPENEQFF | TGCGCCACTGGACTAGCGGGAGGGCCGGAAAATGAGCAGTTCTTC
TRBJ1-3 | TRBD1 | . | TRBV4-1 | CASSQGGQGISGNTIYF | TGCGCCAGCAGCCAGGGTGGACAGGGAATCTCTGGAAACACCATATATTTT
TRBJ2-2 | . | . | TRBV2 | CASKRAGGELFF | TGTGCCAGCAAAAGGGCGGGCGGGGAGCTGTTTTTT
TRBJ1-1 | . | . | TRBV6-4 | CASSLDSNTEAFF | TGTGCCAGCAGTTTGGACAGTAACACTGAAGCTTTCTTT
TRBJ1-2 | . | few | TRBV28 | CASTPGGGSQIYGYTF | TGTGCCAGCACCCCGGGTGGGGGGTCCCAGATCTATGGCTACACCTTC
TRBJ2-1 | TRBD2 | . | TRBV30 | CAWSVGLAGLVDNEQFF | TGTGCCTGGAGTGTGGGACTAGCGGGTCTAGTGGACAATGAGCAGTTCTTC
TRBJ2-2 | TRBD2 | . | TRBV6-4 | CASRASGSYKVGELFF | TGTGCCAGCAGAGCTAGCGGGAGTTATAAAGTGGGGGAGCTGTTTTTT
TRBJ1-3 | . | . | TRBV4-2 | CASTNPNGNTIYF | TGTGCCAGCACAAACCCTAACGGAAACACCATATATTTT
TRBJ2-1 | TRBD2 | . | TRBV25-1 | CASSRSGVTNEQFF | TGTGCCAGCAGTCGCAGCGGGGTTACGAATGAGCAGTTCTTC
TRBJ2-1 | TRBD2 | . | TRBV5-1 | CASSLGGTSHNEQFF | TGCGCCAGCAGCTTGGGGGGGACTAGTCACAATGAGCAGTTCTTC
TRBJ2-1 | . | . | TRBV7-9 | CASSPYLSGSPNEQFF | TGTGCCAGCAGCCCATATCTCAGCGGGTCCCCCAATGAGCAGTTCTTC
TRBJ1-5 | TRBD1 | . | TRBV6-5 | CASSSLTGSNQPQHF | TGTGCCAGCAGTTCCCTGACAGGGAGCAATCAGCCCCAGCATTTT
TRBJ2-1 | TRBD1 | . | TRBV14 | CASSHGTGSNEQFF | TGTGCCAGCAGCCACGGGACAGGGTCCAATGAGCAGTTCTTC
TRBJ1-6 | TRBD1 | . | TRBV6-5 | CASRTGQGNSPLHF | TGTGCCAGCAGAACGGGACAGGGTAATTCACCCCTCCACTTT
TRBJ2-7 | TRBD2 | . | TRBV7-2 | CASSLGGLAGLSYEQYF | TGTGCCAGCAGCTTAGGAGGACTAGCGGGCCTCTCCTACGAGCAGTACTTC
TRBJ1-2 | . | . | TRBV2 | CASTVDLGYGYTF | TGTGCCAGCACCGTGGACTTGGGCTATGGCTACACCTTC
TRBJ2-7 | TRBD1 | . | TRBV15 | CATSSGRGQGDEQYF | TGTGCCACCAGCAGTGGGCGGGGACAGGGGGACGAGCAGTACTTC
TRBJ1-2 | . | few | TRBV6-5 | CASSLRVGGGYTF | TGTGCCAGCAGTCTCAGGGTAGGCGGCGGCTACACCTTC
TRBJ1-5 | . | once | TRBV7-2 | CASSLRHQSNQPQHF | TGTGCCAGCAGCTTGCGGCATCAGAGCAATCAGCCCCAGCATTTT
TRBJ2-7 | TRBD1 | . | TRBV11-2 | CASSPVPGQGYEQYF | TGTGCCAGCAGCCCTGTTCCGGGACAGGGCTACGAGCAGTACTTC
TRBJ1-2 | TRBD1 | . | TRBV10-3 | CAISEQGGGYYGYTF | TGTGCCATCAGTGAACAGGGGGGAGGCTACTATGGCTACACCTTC
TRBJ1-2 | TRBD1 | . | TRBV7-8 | CASSLGPDRGPGGYTF | TGTGCCAGCAGCTTAGGTCCGGACAGGGGGCCCGGTGGCTACACCTTC